The 6 T cell receptor beta chains below all came from one sample that was sequenced in a study of response to subunit inactivated influenza vaccine (dated by TCRdb to the late 2010s). Library preparation employed RT-PCR. The instrument given in TCRdb is Illumina HiSeq 2500. The raw public reads went through TCRdb reprocessing: fastp at Q25, MiXCR clone calling, in-frame beta chains kept. Rows are unified per CDR3 protein, each entry keeping the most common DNA and genes. Within this sample are under 550,000 distinct CDR3 sequences, with around 7.7% of them counted one time only. Around 13% of the sample is in the top ten clones. The source material was PBMCs from blood, sampled roughly 24 months after vaccination. These receptors were obtained from a man aged 50-75 years who received an inactivated influenza vaccine. Donor details come from another sample of the same person, matched by shared clones.

This clonotype has more than one count but fewer than ten. The V gene is TRBV7-9, the J gene TRBJ1-1; 11 positions agree with TRBD1. With V trimmed by 6 bases and J by 2 bases, 5 bases remained unmatched. Germline lookup yields CDR1 SEHNR and CDR2 FQNEAQ (reference sequence). The CDR3 runs 15 residues. CDR3 sequence: CASRGQGADNTEAFF. DNA of the CDR3: TGTGCCAGCAGAGGACAGGGGGCAGACAACACTGAAGCTTTCTTT.

This clonotype was seen many times. This chain connects TRBV20-1 to TRBJ2-5; TRBD1 is a possible D gene (6 bases). CDR1 DFQATT and CDR2 SNEGSKA come from the germline V gene (reference sequence). The germline V and J ends were trimmed by 6 bases and 2 bases, with 10 bases remaining between them. The CDR3 covers 12 residues. The CDR3, as DNA: TGCAGTGCGAAACAGGGACAAGAGACCCAGTACTTC. Its protein product is CSAKQGQETQYF.

This rearrangement joins TRBV6-2 or TRBV6-3 to TRBJ1-1; D remains ambiguous. The CDR3 contains 16 residues. V lost 2 bases, J lost 0 bases, and 13 bases lay in between. The V gene's germline CDR1 is MNHEY and CDR2 SVGEGT. CDR3 nucleotides: TGTGCCAGCAGTTACACGCTACGCCTTATGAACACTGAAGCTTTCTTT. Amino acids: CASSYTLRLMNTEAFF.

The rearrangement links TRBV11-2 to TRBJ2-1, with D maybe TRBD2 (5 bases). Trimming left V 4 bases short and J 9 bases short, with 10 bases between. The CDR3 is made up of 12 amino acids. In germline, CDR1 is SGHAT, CDR2 FQNNGV. The DNA for the CDR3 is TGTGCCAGCAGCTACGAAGCGGCTGAGCAGTTCTTC. Amino acid sequence: CASSYEAAEQFF.

The chain employs TRBV29-1 and TRBJ1-1, with a tentative D call TRBD1 (6 bases). Trimming pared 2 bases from V and 8 bases from J, leaving 9 bases between. CDR3 length equals 11 residues. The germline gives CDR1 SQVTM, CDR2 ANQGSEA. The CDR3 bases are TGCAGCGTTGAAAAAACAGGGGAAGCTTTCTTT. Its translation: CSVEKTGEAFF.

This clonotype showed up just a few times. The chain employs TRBV7-2 and TRBJ2-1; the D call may be TRBD1 or TRBD2 (5 bases each). This CDR3 contains 15 residues. V lost 4 bases to trimming and J lost 4 bases, with 14 bases between them. Germline lookup yields CDR1 SGHTA and CDR2 FQGNSA. For the CDR3, the DNA is TGTGCCAGCAGCTCGGGGCTCACCCCGTACAATGAGCAGTTCTTC. This codes for CASSSGLTPYNEQFF.